This TCR beta chain was identified during a study of siplizumab effects on memory and regulatory T cells. Generated by immunoSEQ multiplex PCR, the TCRdb table keeps only in-frame clones and is missing some. The repertoire consists of about 120,000 clones, with about 94% occurring once and the leading ten covering about 1.8%. The germline gives CDR1 SGHRS, CDR2 YFSETQ. CDR3 length: 16 residues. V lost 0 bases to trimming and J lost 4 bases, with 13 bases between them. Material: non-Treg CD4+ T cells sorted from blood. The chain employs TRBV5-1 and TRBJ1-4; D not certain. The clonotype was recovered from a human donor in good health. Written as DNA, the CDR3 is TGCGCCAGCAGCTTGGGTCCGCAGGAGCATAATGAAAAACTGTTTTTT. Protein: CASSLGPQEHNEKLFF.